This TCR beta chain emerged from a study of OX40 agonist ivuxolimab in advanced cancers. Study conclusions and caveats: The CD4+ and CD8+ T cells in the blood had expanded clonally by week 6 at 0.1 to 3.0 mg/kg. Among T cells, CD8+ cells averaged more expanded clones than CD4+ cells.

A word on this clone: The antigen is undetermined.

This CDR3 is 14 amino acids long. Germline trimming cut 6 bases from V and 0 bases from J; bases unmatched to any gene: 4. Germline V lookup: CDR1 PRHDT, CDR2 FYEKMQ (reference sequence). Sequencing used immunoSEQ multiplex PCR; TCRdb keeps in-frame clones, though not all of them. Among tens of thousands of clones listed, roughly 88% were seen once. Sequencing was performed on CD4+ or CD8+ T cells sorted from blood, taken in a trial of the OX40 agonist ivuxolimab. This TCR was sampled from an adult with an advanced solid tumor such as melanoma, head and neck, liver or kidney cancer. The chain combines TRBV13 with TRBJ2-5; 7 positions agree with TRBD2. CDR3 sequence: CASRGRGYQETQYF. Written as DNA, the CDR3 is TGTGCCAGCAGGGGGCGGGGGTACCAAGAGACCCAGTACTTC.